This T cell receptor (beta chain) was sequenced for a study of shared clonotypes between healthy human individuals. Germline assignment: CDR1 LGHNT and CDR2 FRNRAP. This CDR3 contains 12 residues. The V end lost 7 bases, the J end lost 5 bases, and 6 bases lay between the germline ends. Assay used: immunoSEQ multiplex PCR; TCRdb lists only in-frame clones, some missing. The data show about 980,000 clones, around 80% seen once. The TCR comes from a man aged 18-30 years in good health. The chain carries TRBV12-5 and TRBJ1-6; D unresolved. The sample was memory CD4+ T cells sorted from blood. Documented subset: CD45RA-negative fraction. CDR3 bases: TGTGCTAGTGCCCTTGATAATTCACCCCTCCACTTT. It specifies CASALDNSPLHF.